This TCR beta chain came from a study of blood T cell repertoires in COVID-19. Overall study context: Samples taken during acute and convalescent COVID-19 were collected in the United States, Italy and Spain. T cells, B-cell-depleted T cells, or PBMCs supplied cDNA or gDNA.

Trimming pared 6 bases from V and 4 bases from J, leaving 17 bases between. The length of the CDR3 is 15 residues. From germline, CDR1 is MNHNY and CDR2 SVGAGI (reference sequence). A single count supports this clone. Authors' processing steps: Amplification from reference gene primers served as the basis for estimated nucleated cell counts. TCRdb's table, derived via immunoSEQ multiplex PCR, lists solely in-frame clones and lacks some. V, J and clone size reflect that table, while D and trimming were determined from the DNA. The table has about 220,000 clones, roughly 82% seen once. The sample consisted of peripheral blood. The clonotype originates from a man aged 35-49 years who had recovered from COVID-19. The V call is TRBV6-6, the J call TRBJ2-3; D may be TRBD1 (7 bases). CDR3 loop: CASSLQGTGADTQYF. The CDR3 region has the DNA TGTGCCAGCAGCTTACAGGGGACGGGAGCAGATACGCAGTATTTT.